One sample yielded the 10 T cell receptor beta chains listed below, sequenced in a study of cytomegalovirus exposure and HLA in healthy donors. The study ran its PCR with 60 Vbeta and 13 Jbeta primers. The assay was immunoSEQ multiplex PCR, and TCRdb's table has in-frame clones only and misses some. The sample shows 200,000 or so clones, approximately 78% of them seen only once. The sample taken for sequencing was PBMCs. The receptors shown here come from a woman aged 45-59 years in good health and CMV-seropositive.

This chain links TRBV11-2 with TRBJ2-3; TRBD1 matches at 7 bases. The CDR3 runs to 15 residues. Germline V CDR1 and CDR2: SGHAT, FQNNGV. After removal of 2 bases from V and 0 bases from J, the junction contained 2 bases not matched to a gene. CDR3 sequence reads: CASSLTGQSTDTQYF. The CDR3 nucleotides read TGTGCCAGCAGCTTAACGGGACAGAGCACAGATACGCAGTATTTT.

The chain recombines TRBV29-1 with TRBJ2-1, with 11 bases that match TRBD1. The V gene end was trimmed by 7 bases and the J gene end by 2 bases; junction bases not matched to a gene: 22. Per the germline V gene, CDR1 is SQVTM and CDR2 is ANQGSEA. This CDR3 contains 20 residues. The CDR3 coding sequence is TGCAGCGCTATGGATACTACCCGGACAGGGGGCTTGTTACCCTACAATGAGCAGTTCTTC. Encoded protein: CSAMDTTRTGGLLPYNEQFF.

The chain combines TRBV7-9 with TRBJ2-2, with D perhaps matching TRBD2 (6 bases). The germline V gene encodes CDR1 SEHNR and CDR2 FQNEAQ (reference sequence). This CDR3 spans 16 amino acids. V lost 1 base to trimming and J lost 3 bases, with 12 bases between them. The CDR3 DNA is TGTGCCAGCAGCTTAGGTCTGGGGGAGGACACCGGGGAGCTGTTTTTT. Encoded protein: CASSLGLGEDTGELFF.

This clone was seen a single time. The V call is TRBV5-4, the J call TRBJ1-6, with D possibly being TRBD1 (5 bases). CDR1 is SGHNT, CDR2 YYREEE, per germline (reference sequence). With 4 bases removed from V and 0 bases from J, the gap between germline ends came to 8 bases. The CDR3 is 15 amino acids. CDR3 amino acids: CASSPDSSYNSPLHF. The DNA of the CDR3 is TGTGCCAGCAGCCCCGACAGCTCCTATAATTCACCCCTCCACTTT.

The chain employs TRBV7-6 and TRBJ2-3, with a weak D call TRBD2 (6 bases). Germline lookup yields CDR1 SGHVS and CDR2 FNYEAQ. Trimming stripped 5 bases from V and 5 bases from J, with 20 bases between. CDR3 length equals 16 residues. The CDR3 protein is CASSLTSFQLGDTQYF. CDR3 bases: TGTGCCAGCAGCCTGACTAGTTTTCAGTTAGGAGATACGCAGTATTTT.

This sequence joins TRBV23-1 and TRBJ2-7; TRBD1 matches 10 bases. TRBV23-1 falls under the ORF class, with uncertain function. J was trimmed by 3 bases and V by 7 bases; bases with no gene match: 6. This CDR3 has 14 residues. CDR3 nucleotides: TGCGCCAGCATTGACAGGGGGCACGGCTACGAGCAGTACTTC. This codes for CASIDRGHGYEQYF.

The gene calls are TRBV6-1 and TRBJ2-7; 9 nucleotides agree with TRBD1. CDR1 is MNHNS, CDR2 SASEGT, per germline. The CDR3 extends over 15 amino acids. Trimming took 3 bases from V and 6 from J; bases not matched to a gene: 9. The chain's CDR3 is CASSDAGQGRIEQYF. The CDR3 DNA follows: TGTGCCAGCAGTGATGCGGGACAGGGACGAATCGAGCAGTACTTC.

Comment on this clone: At one of its ends the junction is not consistent with the germline gene, which may arise from a read error. The V gene is TRBV4-3, the J gene TRBJ2-5, with 7 bases identical to TRBD1. This CDR3 contains 14 residues. Germline CDR1 and CDR2: LGHNA and YSLEER. CDR3 sequence: CASSHEDRPETQYF. The CDR3 coding sequence is TGCGCCAGTAGCCACGAGGACAGGCCAGAGACCCAGTACTTC.

This clone was recorded once. Germline is not matched at one junction end, which may reflect a read error. This rearrangement joins TRBV19 to TRBJ1-2; no reliable D call. From germline, CDR1 is LNHDA and CDR2 SQIVND (reference sequence). CDR3 length: 14 amino acids. CDR3 in DNA: TGTGCCAGTAGTCCATACCCCGGGGTCTATGGCTGCACCTTC. The encoded protein is CASSPYPGVYGCTF.

The genes are TRBV5-1 and TRBJ2-2; tentative D call: TRBD1 (6 bases). V dropped 1 base and J dropped 5 bases, with 6 bases sitting between them. The CDR3 runs 13 residues. CDR1 and CDR2 from the germline V gene are SGHRS and YFSETQ. The CDR3 spells CASSLTGTGELFF. As DNA, the CDR3 is TGCGCCAGCAGCTTGACAGGGACCGGGGAGCTGTTTTTT.